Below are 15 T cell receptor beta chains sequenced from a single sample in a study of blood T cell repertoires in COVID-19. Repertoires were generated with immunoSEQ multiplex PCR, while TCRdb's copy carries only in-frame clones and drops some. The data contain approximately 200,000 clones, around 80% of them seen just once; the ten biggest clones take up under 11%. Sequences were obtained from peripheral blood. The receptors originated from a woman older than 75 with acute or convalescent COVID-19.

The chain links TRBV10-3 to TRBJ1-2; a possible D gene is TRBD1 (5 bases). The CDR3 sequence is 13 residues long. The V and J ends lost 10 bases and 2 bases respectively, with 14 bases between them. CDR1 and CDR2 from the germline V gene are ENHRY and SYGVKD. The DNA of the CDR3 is TGTGCCACCTCAGGGAATCTCAACTATGGCTACACCTTC. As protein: CATSGNLNYGYTF.

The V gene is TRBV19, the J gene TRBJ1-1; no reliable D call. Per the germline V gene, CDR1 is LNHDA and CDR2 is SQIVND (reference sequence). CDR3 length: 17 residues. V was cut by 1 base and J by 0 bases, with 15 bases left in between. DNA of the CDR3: TGTGCCAGTAGTATAGGCGAATCCGGGGTTATGAACACTGAAGCTTTCTTT. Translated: CASSIGESGVMNTEAFF.

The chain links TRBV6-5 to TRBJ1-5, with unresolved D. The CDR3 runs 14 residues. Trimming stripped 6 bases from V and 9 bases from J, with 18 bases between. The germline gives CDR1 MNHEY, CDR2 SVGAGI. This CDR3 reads CASRSSGDVGPQHF. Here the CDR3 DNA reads TGTGCCAGCAGGAGCTCCGGAGATGTGGGGCCCCAGCATTTT.

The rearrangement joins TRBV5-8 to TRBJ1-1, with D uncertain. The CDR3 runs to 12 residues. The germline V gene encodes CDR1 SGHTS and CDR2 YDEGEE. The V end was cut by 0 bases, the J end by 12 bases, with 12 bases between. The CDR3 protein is CASSLGAGFTFF. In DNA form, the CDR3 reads TGTGCCAGCAGCTTGGGGGCAGGCTTCACTTTCTTT.

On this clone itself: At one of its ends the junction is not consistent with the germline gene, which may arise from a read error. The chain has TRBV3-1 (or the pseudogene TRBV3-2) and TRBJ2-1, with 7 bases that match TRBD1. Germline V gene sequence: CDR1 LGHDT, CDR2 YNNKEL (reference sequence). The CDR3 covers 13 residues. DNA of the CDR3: TGTGCCAGCAGCCAAGAGGGCGGAAGGGGGCCGGTCTTC. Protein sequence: CASSQEGGRGPVF.

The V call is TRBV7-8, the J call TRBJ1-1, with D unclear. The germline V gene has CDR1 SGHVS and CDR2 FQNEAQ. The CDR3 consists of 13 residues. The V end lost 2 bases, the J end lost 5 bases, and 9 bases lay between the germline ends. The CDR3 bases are TGTGCCAGCAGCTTATTGGTACAGACTGAAGCTTTCTTT. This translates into CASSLLVQTEAFF.

The CDR3: CASSSLGLAGAETQYF. In DNA, the CDR3 is TGTGCCAGCAGTTCCCTGGGACTAGCGGGAGCCGAGACCCAGTACTTC. The chain recombines TRBV6-5 with TRBJ2-5; 14 nucleotides line up with TRBD2. The CDR3 loop spans 16 amino acids. Losses at the gene ends were 4 bases for V and 5 bases for J; bases not matched to a gene: 6. Germline V gives CDR1 MNHEY, CDR2 SVGAGI.

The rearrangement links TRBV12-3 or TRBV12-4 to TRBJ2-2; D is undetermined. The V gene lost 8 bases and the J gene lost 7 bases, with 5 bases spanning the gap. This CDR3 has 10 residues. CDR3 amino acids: CASSGGELFF. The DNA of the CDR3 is TGTGCCAGCTCGGGCGGGGAGCTGTTTTTT.

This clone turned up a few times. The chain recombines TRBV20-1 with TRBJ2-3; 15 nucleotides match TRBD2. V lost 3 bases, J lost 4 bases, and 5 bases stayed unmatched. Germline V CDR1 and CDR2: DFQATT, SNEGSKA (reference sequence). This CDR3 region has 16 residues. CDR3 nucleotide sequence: TGCAGTGCTAGTCGGGGACTAGCGGGAGGTTCAGATACGCAGTATTTT. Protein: CSASRGLAGGSDTQYF.

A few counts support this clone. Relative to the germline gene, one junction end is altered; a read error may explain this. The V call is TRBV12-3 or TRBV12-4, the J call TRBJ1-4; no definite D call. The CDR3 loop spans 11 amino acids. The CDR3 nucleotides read TGTGCCAACAGTTTGGGCGAAAAACTGTTTTTT. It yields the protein CANSLGEKLFF.

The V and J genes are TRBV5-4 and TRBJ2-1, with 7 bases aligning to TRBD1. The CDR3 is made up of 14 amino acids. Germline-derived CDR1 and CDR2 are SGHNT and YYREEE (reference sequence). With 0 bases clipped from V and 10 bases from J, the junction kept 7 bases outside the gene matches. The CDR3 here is CASSLGRDRAEQFF. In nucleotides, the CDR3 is TGTGCCAGCAGCTTGGGACGTGACAGGGCAGAGCAGTTCTTC. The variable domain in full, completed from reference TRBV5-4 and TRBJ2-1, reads ETGVTQSPTHLIKTRGQQVTLRCSSQSGHNTVSWYQQALGQGPQFIFQYYREEENGRGNFPPRFSGLQFPNYSSELNVNALELDDSALYLCASSLGRDRAEQFFGPGTRLTVL.

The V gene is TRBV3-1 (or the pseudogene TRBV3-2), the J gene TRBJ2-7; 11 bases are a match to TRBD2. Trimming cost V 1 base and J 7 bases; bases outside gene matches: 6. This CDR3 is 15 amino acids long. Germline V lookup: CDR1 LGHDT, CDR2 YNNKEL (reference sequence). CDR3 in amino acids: CASSQVTSGRGEQYF. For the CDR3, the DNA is TGTGCCAGCAGCCAAGTTACTAGCGGGAGAGGTGAGCAGTACTTC.

This CDR3 reads CATGGQGIFSNTGELFF. CDR3 bases: TGTGCCACCGGGGGACAGGGGATCTTCTCGAACACCGGGGAGCTGTTTTTT. V usage is TRBV7-3 and J usage is TRBJ2-2, with TRBD1 identical over 10 bases. The CDR3 extends over 17 amino acids. CDR1 and CDR2 from the germline V gene are SGHTA and FQGTGA. V lost 10 bases to trimming and J lost 0 bases; unmatched junction nucleotides: 11. The full variable domain, its missing parts supplied by reference TRBV7-3 and TRBJ2-2, is GAGVSQTPSNKVTEKGKYVELRCDPISGHTALYWYRQSLGQGPEFLIYFQGTGAADDSGLPNDRFFAVRPEGSVSTLKIQRTERGDSAVYLCATGGQGIFSNTGELFFGEGSRLTVL.

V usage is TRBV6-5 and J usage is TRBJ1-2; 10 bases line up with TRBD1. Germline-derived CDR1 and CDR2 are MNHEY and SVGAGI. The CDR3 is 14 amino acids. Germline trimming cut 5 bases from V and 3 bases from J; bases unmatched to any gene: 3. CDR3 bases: TGTGCCAGCAGTCGGACAGGGGGGTACTATGGCTACACCTTC. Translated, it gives CASSRTGGYYGYTF.

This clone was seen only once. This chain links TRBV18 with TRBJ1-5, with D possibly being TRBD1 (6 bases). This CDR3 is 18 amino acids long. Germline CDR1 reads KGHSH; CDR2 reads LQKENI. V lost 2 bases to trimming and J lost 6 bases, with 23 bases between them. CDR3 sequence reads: CASSPEAGQWQSSQPQHF. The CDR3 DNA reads TGTGCCAGCTCACCAGAAGCAGGACAGTGGCAGTCGTCTCAGCCCCAGCATTTT.